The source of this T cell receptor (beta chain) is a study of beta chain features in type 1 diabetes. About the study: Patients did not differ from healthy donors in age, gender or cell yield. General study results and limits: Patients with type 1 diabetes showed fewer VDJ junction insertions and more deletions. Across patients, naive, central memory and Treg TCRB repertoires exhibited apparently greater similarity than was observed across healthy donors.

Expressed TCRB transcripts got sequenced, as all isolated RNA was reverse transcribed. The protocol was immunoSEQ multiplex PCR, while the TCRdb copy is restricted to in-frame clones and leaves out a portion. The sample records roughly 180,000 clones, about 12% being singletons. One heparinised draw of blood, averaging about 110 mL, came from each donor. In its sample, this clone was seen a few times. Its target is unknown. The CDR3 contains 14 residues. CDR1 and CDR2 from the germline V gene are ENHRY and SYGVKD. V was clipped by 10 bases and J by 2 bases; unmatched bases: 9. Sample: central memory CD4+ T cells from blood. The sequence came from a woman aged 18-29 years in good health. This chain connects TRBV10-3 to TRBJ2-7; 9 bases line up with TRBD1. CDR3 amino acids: CASRPDRGPYEQYF. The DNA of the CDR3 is TGTGCCAGTCGTCCGGACAGGGGACCCTACGAGCAGTACTTC.